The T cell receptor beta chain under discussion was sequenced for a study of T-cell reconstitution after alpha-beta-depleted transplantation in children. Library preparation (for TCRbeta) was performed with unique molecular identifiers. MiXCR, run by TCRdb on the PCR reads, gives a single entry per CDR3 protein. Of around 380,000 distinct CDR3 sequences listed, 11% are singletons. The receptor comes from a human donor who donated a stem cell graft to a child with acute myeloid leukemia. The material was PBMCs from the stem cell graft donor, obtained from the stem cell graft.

The DNA for the CDR3 is TGTGCCAGCAGCTCACAGGGGGTTGGAAACACCATATATTTT. It specifies CASSSQGVGNTIYF. J is TRBJ1-3 and V is TRBV7-2; 8 positions agree with TRBD1. The germline V gene encodes CDR1 SGHTA and CDR2 FQGNSA. V trimming: 4 bases; J trimming: 3 bases; junction bases outside the gene matches: 2. CDR3 size: 14 residues.